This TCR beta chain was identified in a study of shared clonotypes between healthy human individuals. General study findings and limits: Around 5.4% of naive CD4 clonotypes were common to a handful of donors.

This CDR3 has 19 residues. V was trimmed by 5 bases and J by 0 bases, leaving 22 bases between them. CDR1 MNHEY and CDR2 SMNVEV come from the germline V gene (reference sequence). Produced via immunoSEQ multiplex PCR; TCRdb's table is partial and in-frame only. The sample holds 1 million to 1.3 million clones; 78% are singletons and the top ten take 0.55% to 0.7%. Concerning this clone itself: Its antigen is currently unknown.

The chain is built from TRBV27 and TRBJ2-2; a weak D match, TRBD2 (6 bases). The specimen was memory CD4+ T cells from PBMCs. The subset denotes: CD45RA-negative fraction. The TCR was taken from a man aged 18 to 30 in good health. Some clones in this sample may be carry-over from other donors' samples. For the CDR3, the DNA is TGTGCCAGCAGTCCAATAATCCCCTTAGGAGGGTCGAACACCGGGGAGCTGTTTTTT. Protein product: CASSPIIPLGGSNTGELFF.